This T cell receptor (beta chain) was profiled in a study of cytomegalovirus exposure and HLA in healthy donors. Regarding the study as a whole: In presence/absence analyses, roughly uniform sequencing depth across donors was assumed. Immune exposure information comprised only CMV serostatus. The authors enumerated over 150 TCR beta chains as linked to cytomegalovirus. Reports showed the classifier diagnosing cytomegalovirus status with high specificity and sensitivity.

PCR amplification relied on 60 Vbeta primers (plus 13 Jbeta primers). Assay used: immunoSEQ multiplex PCR; TCRdb lists only in-frame clones, some missing. Among around 150,000 clones listed, around 80% were seen once. Details on this clone: Its matching antigen is unknown.

Germline V gives CDR1 SEHNR, CDR2 FQNEAQ (reference sequence). CDR3 length: 15 residues. Trimming took off 5 bases at V and 0 bases at J, with 14 bases between the two ends. The V call is TRBV7-9, the J call TRBJ2-7; tentatively, D is TRBD1 (6 bases). The source material was PBMCs. The source is a man aged 18 to 29 in good health and CMV-seronegative. CDR3 in DNA: TGTGCCAGCAGCATGGGACAAGGCTTCTCCTACGAGCAGTACTTC. Protein: CASSMGQGFSYEQYF.